These 24 T cell receptor beta chains share one sample of origin, sequenced in a study of breast tumors, draining lymph nodes, adjacent tissues. One entry per CDR3 protein, called by TCRdb with MiXCR from the multiplex PCR reads. The sample consists of more than 10,000 distinct CDR3 sequences, 55% to 75% of them appearing once. Sequenced sample: tumor-adjacent breast tissue. All receptors derive from a female donor with breast cancer. Some clones in this sample may be carry-over from other donors' samples.

The rearrangement uses TRBV2 and TRBJ2-1, with D unclear. The CDR3 consists of 15 residues. The V end lost 4 bases, the J end lost 4 bases, and 14 bases lay between the germline ends. Germline CDR1 and CDR2: SNHLY and FYNNEI. The CDR3 reads CASSVRLRIYNEQFF. In nucleotides, the CDR3 is TGTGCCAGCAGTGTTCGACTCCGGATATACAATGAGCAGTTCTTC.

This clonotype has at least ten counts. CDR3 in DNA: TGTGCCAGCAGTTTACCTCCCTTCTCTGGAAACACCATATATTTT. This encodes CASSLPPFSGNTIYF. The J gene is TRBJ1-3, the V gene TRBV12-3 or TRBV12-4, with D unclear. The CDR3 length is 15 residues. Trimming cost V 2 bases and J 0 bases, with 8 bases left between them.

About this clonotype: Germline and junction disagree at one end, which may indicate a read error. The chain couples TRBV10-3 to TRBJ2-7, with 7 bases matching TRBD2. This CDR3 is 16 amino acids long. Per the germline V gene, CDR1 is ENHRY and CDR2 is SYGVKD. The CDR3 nucleotides read TGTGCCATCAGTGGAAGGGCTAGCGGTGGAGGGGACGAACAGTACTTC. Its protein product is CAISGRASGGGDEQYF.

The chain couples TRBV10-2 to TRBJ2-7; TRBD2 matches at 13 bases. The CDR3 length is 13 residues. Germline CDR1 reads WSHSY; CDR2 reads SAAADI. V lost 4 bases to trimming and J lost 6 bases; unmatched junction nucleotides: 0. The CDR3 nucleotides read TGCGCCAGCAGTGGGACTAGCGGGGGCGAGCAGTACTTC. Protein sequence: CASSGTSGGEQYF.

This clonotype was observed a few times. V and J are TRBV15 and TRBJ2-7; D gene ambiguous. Trimming removed 0 bases at V and 3 bases at J, with 6 bases between. Germline loops: CDR1 LNHNV, CDR2 YYDKDF (reference sequence). This CDR3 contains 13 residues. The CDR3 here is CATSRDLRYEQYF. In DNA form, the CDR3 reads TGTGCCACCAGCAGAGATCTCCGCTACGAGCAGTACTTC.

This clonotype was recorded at least ten times. The V call is TRBV6-2 or TRBV6-3, the J call TRBJ2-3, with D uncertain. The CDR3 sequence is 16 residues long. V was clipped by 0 bases and J by 3 bases, with 13 bases between them. Germline lookup yields CDR1 MNHEY and CDR2 SVGEGT. The CDR3 DNA is TGTGCCAGCAGTTACTCGACCGGGCGTCATACAGATACGCAGTATTTT. It encodes CASSYSTGRHTDTQYF.

The genes are TRBV2 and TRBJ1-5, with 9 bases aligning to TRBD1. The CDR3 has 14 residues. Germline lookup yields CDR1 SNHLY and CDR2 FYNNEI. V lost 7 bases and J lost 6; bases outside the gene matches: 7. The CDR3, as DNA: TGTGCCAGCATGAGCACAGGGGGCATTCAGCCCCAGCATTTT. Amino acid sequence: CASMSTGGIQPQHF.

This rearrangement joins TRBV6-1 to TRBJ2-7, with 8 nucleotides matching TRBD2. Trimming removed 7 bases from V and 3 bases from J; junction bases left unmatched: 5. Germline CDR1 and CDR2: MNHNS and SASEGT. This CDR3 comprises 13 residues. The DNA for the CDR3 is TGTGCCAGCACAATAGCGGGAAGCTACGAGCAGTACTTC. It codes for CASTIAGSYEQYF.

This clonotype qualifies as medium-sized (0.01 to 0.1%). The chain joins TRBV2 to TRBJ1-6, with TRBD1 identical over 10 bases. Germline loops: CDR1 SNHLY, CDR2 FYNNEI. The CDR3 runs to 13 residues. V shed 6 bases and J 7 bases; nucleotides not matched to a gene: 0. The CDR3 DNA reads as TGTGCCAGCAGGGGACAGGGGAATTCACCCCTCCACTTT. This gives the protein CASRGQGNSPLHF.

This chain uses TRBV19 with TRBJ2-5; maybe TRBD2 (5 bases). This CDR3 comprises 16 residues. Germline V gene lookup returns CDR1 LNHDA and CDR2 SQIVND (reference sequence). Deletions cut 6 bases from V and 4 bases from J, with 21 bases between. CDR3 in DNA: TGTGCCAGTAGGGCCCAAGGCAGTCCTAGCTTAGAGACCCAGTACTTC. Translated, it gives CASRAQGSPSLETQYF.

The chain combines TRBV25-1 with TRBJ2-5; possible D gene TRBD1, 6 bases. V was clipped by 3 bases and J by 5 bases, with 13 bases between them. CDR3 size: 14 residues. Germline V gene lookup returns CDR1 MGHDK and CDR2 SYGVNS. The CDR3 DNA follows: TGTGCCAGCAGTGAGCCAGGGGTCCGGGAGACCCAGTACTTC. Its translation is CASSEPGVRETQYF.

In its sample, this clonotype is medium-sized. CDR3 DNA: TGCAGTGCTAGTCGGGGGACCTACAATGAGCAGTTCTTC. Translation gives CSASRGTYNEQFF. The chain has TRBV20-1 and TRBJ2-1; D might be TRBD2 (6 bases). The CDR3 contains 13 residues. The V end lost 3 bases, the J end lost 2 bases, and 8 bases lay between the germline ends. Germline V gives CDR1 DFQATT, CDR2 SNEGSKA (reference sequence).

This clonotype showed up many times. The J gene is TRBJ2-7, the V gene TRBV9, with D unclear. V lost 7 bases, J lost 5 bases, and 4 bases lay in between. Per the germline V gene, CDR1 is SGDLS and CDR2 is YYNGEE. The CDR3 runs to 9 residues. The CDR3 DNA sequence: TGTGCCAGCGGCCACGAGCAGTACTTC. Translated: CASGHEQYF.

Relative to its sample, this clonotype is medium-sized. The V gene is TRBV12-3 or TRBV12-4, the J gene TRBJ2-7; perhaps TRBD2 as D (6 bases). V was shortened by 5 bases and J by 5 bases, with 22 bases between the two germline ends. This CDR3 region has 16 residues. The chain's CDR3 is CASSTAGRSRSHEQYF. CDR3 nucleotides: TGTGCCAGCAGTACCGCCGGGAGATCTCGATCCCACGAGCAGTACTTC.

This clonotype has ten or more counts. The chain has TRBV27 and TRBJ1-2; D might be TRBD1 (5 bases). V was pared by 6 bases and J by 2 bases, with 13 bases between. CDR1 and CDR2 from the germline V gene are MNHEY and SMNVEV (reference sequence). CDR3 size: 14 residues. For the CDR3, the DNA is TGTGCCAGCAGCCGGGACGGCTTAAACTATGGCTACACCTTC. It yields the protein CASSRDGLNYGYTF.

The chain joins TRBV11-1 to TRBJ2-2; D tentatively fits TRBD1 or TRBD2 (5 bases each). From germline, CDR1 is SGHAT and CDR2 FQDESV (reference sequence). The CDR3 runs to 19 residues. Trimming took off 1 base at V and 0 bases at J, with 18 bases between the two ends. The CDR3 reads CASSLEAWGWGPNTGELFF. CDR3 nucleotide sequence: TGTGCCAGCAGCTTAGAGGCTTGGGGGTGGGGACCGAACACCGGGGAGCTGTTTTTT.

This clonotype was detected a few times. One junction end disagrees with the germline gene, perhaps due to a read error. This rearrangement joins TRBV11-2 to TRBJ1-5; D is possibly TRBD1 (6 bases). This CDR3 contains 16 residues. Germline assignment: CDR1 SGHAT and CDR2 FQNNGV. The CDR3 region has the DNA TGTGCCAGCAGCCAGAGGACAACAGGGAGCAATCAGCCTCAGCATTTT. Encoded protein: CASSQRTTGSNQPQHF.

In this sample, this clonotype turned up many times. The chain links TRBV5-1 to TRBJ2-7; tentatively, D is TRBD2 (6 bases). Trimming pared 4 bases from V and 4 bases from J, leaving 18 bases between. Germline loops: CDR1 SGHRS, CDR2 YFSETQ. This CDR3 is 15 amino acids long. DNA for the CDR3: TGCGCCAGCAGCCCCGACGGACTTAGCGGTTACGAGCAGTACTTC. Its protein is CASSPDGLSGYEQYF.

This rearrangement joins TRBV7-9 to TRBJ2-3; 12 bases agree with TRBD2. Germline loops: CDR1 SEHNR, CDR2 FQNEAQ (reference sequence). CDR3 length: 16 amino acids. V lost 1 base to trimming and J lost 4 bases; unmatched junction nucleotides: 3. The CDR3 coding sequence is TGTGCCAGCAGCTTAGACCTAGCGGGAGGGGCAGATACGCAGTATTTT. Translation: CASSLDLAGGADTQYF.

This chain links TRBV20-1 with TRBJ2-7; the match to TRBD2 covers 9 bases. After removal of 1 base from V and 0 bases from J, the junction contained 13 bases not matched to a gene. CDR1 is DFQATT, CDR2 SNEGSKA, per germline (reference sequence). CDR3 length: 18 amino acids. CDR3 residues: CSARGLAGYGLSSYEQYF. CDR3 DNA sequence: TGCAGTGCTAGAGGGCTAGCGGGGTATGGCCTAAGCTCCTACGAGCAGTACTTC.

This chain connects TRBV7-2 to TRBJ1-6; TRBD1 might be the D (6 bases). This CDR3 contains 15 residues. The ends were cut back, 3 bases at V and 10 bases at J, with 16 bases in the middle. CDR1 and CDR2 from the germline V gene are SGHTA and FQGNSA. The CDR3 loop is CASSLQDRGGSPLHF. The DNA of the CDR3 is TGTGCCAGCAGCTTGCAGGACAGAGGCGGGTCACCCCTCCACTTT.

In this sample, this clonotype turned up a few times. The V and J genes are TRBV7-9 and TRBJ2-7, with D perhaps matching TRBD1 (5 bases). CDR1 SEHNR and CDR2 FQNEAQ come from the germline V gene (reference sequence). V gave up 4 bases and J gave up 2 bases, with 9 bases separating them. This CDR3 is built from 13 residues. CDR3 nucleotide sequence: TGTGCCAGCAGCTCGACAGTTACCTACGAGCAGTACTTC. Translation gives CASSSTVTYEQYF.

A single count supports this clonotype. The J gene is TRBJ2-1, the V gene TRBV11-3; D may correspond to TRBD1 or TRBD2 (5 bases each). Germline-derived CDR1 and CDR2 are SGHNT and YENEEA. The CDR3 has 14 amino acids. Trimming removed 5 bases at V and 4 bases at J, with 12 bases between. The CDR3 DNA reads as TGTGCCAGCAGCCCGCGAGGGGATTACAATGAGCAGTTCTTC. The encoded protein is CASSPRGDYNEQFF.

In this sample, this clonotype is medium-sized. V gene TRBV4-2 combines with J gene TRBJ2-5; possible D gene TRBD2, 6 bases. V shed 0 bases and J shed 5 bases, with 10 bases lying between them. The CDR3 extends over 14 amino acids. Looked up from germline, CDR1 is LGHNA and CDR2 is YNFKEQ. The CDR3 here is CASSQDGGRETQYF. The CDR3 nucleotides are TGTGCCAGCAGCCAAGATGGAGGGAGGGAGACCCAGTACTTC.